What follows are 32 T cell receptor beta chains derived from one specimen sequenced in a study of shared T cell receptors in the human thymus. This table comes from immunoSEQ multiplex PCR, and its TCRdb copy is limited to in-frame clones, with some not included. The repertoire consists of hundreds of thousands of clones, with roughly 86% occurring once and the leading ten covering approximately 0.0097%. A further study also used this sample, focusing on human thymus T cells.

Sequenced material: thymocytes. These receptors originate from a boy under three years old with a congenital heart defect.

V is TRBV28 and J is TRBJ2-7; 11 bases agree with TRBD1. V shed 5 bases and J 2 bases; nucleotides not matched to a gene: 17. There are 19 residues in the CDR3. Per the germline V gene, CDR1 is MDHEN and CDR2 is SYDVKM. The CDR3 bases are TGTGCCAGCAGTCCGAAACACCGGGACAGGGGGTCACCCCCCTACGAGCAGTACTTC. It yields the protein CASSPKHRDRGSPPYEQYF.

CDR3 DNA sequence: TGTGCCAGCAGCTTAGGCAGGGGGGCCACCGGGGAGCTGTTTTTT. The encoded protein is CASSLGRGATGELFF. The chain recombines TRBV7-3 with TRBJ2-2; the D gene is possibly TRBD1 (7 bases). Germline V gene data show CDR1 as SGHTA and CDR2 as FQGTGA. Trimming stripped 2 bases from V and 4 bases from J, with 11 bases between. The CDR3 covers 15 residues. The full variable domain, with the rest looked up from reference TRBV7-3 and TRBJ2-2, is GAGVSQTPSNKVTEKGKYVELRCDPISGHTALYWYRQSLGQGPEFLIYFQGTGAADDSGLPNDRFFAVRPEGSVSTLKIQRTERGDSAVYLCASSLGRGATGELFFGEGSRLTVL.

The chain uses TRBV5-1 and TRBJ2-1; a possible D gene is TRBD2 (5 bases). Germline values: CDR1 SGHRS, CDR2 YFSETQ. V was pared by 5 bases and J by 0 bases, with 9 bases between. The length of the CDR3 is 14 residues. In nucleotides, the CDR3 is TGCGCCAGCAGGGACTTCTCCTCCTACAATGAGCAGTTCTTC. It yields the protein CASRDFSSYNEQFF.

This chain links TRBV28 with TRBJ1-1; 8 bases match TRBD1. The CDR3 runs to 15 residues. V shed 5 bases and J 2 bases; nucleotides not matched to a gene: 7. CDR1 and CDR2 (germline): MDHEN, SYDVKM. In DNA, the CDR3 is TGTGCCAGCAGTCTGGACAGGGAGTCTAACACTGAAGCTTTCTTT. This sequence encodes CASSLDRESNTEAFF.

This chain links TRBV14 with TRBJ2-7, with 11 positions matching TRBD2. This CDR3 comprises 16 residues. J was trimmed by 3 bases and V by 2 bases; bases with no gene match: 6. Germline loops: CDR1 SGHDN, CDR2 FVKESK. This chain's CDR3 is CASSQRTSGFFYEQYF. The CDR3 bases are TGTGCCAGCAGCCAACGGACTAGCGGGTTCTTCTACGAGCAGTACTTC.

The V and J genes are TRBV10-2 and TRBJ2-5, with D perhaps TRBD1 (6 bases). Germline CDR1 is WSHSY and CDR2 is SAAADI. Trimming removed 6 bases from V and 3 bases from J, with 8 bases in between. The CDR3 has 12 residues. DNA of the CDR3: TGCGCCAGCAGGGGACATAAAGAGACCCAGTACTTC. It codes for CASRGHKETQYF.

This chain uses TRBV18 with TRBJ2-1, with D possibly TRBD2 on 6 matching bases. V lost 8 bases and J lost 2, with 19 bases in between. CDR1 and CDR2 (germline): KGHSH, LQKENI. The CDR3 length is 16 residues. The CDR3 sequence: CASLRDLATPYNEQFF. CDR3 in DNA: TGTGCCAGCCTACGGGACCTAGCGACACCCTACAATGAGCAGTTCTTC.

This clone was observed once. The V call is TRBV25-1, the J call TRBJ1-1, with D maybe TRBD1 (6 bases). There are 17 residues in the CDR3. CDR1 and CDR2 (germline): MGHDK, SYGVNS. The germline V and J ends were trimmed by 1 base and 6 bases, with 21 bases remaining between them. CDR3 sequence (DNA): TGTGCCAGCAGTGAATCGGTACAGGGAGGGAGTTCGGCTGAAGCTTTCTTT. Encoded protein: CASSESVQGGSSAEAFF.

The J gene is TRBJ2-2, the V gene TRBV6-1, with 13 bases matching TRBD2. This CDR3 is built from 17 residues. Germline V gene data show CDR1 as MNHNS and CDR2 as SASEGT. V dropped 4 bases and J dropped 3; count of bases not matched to a gene: 5. The DNA of the CDR3 is TGTGCCAGCAGTGCCCGGACTAGCGGGAGTCACACCGGGGAGCTGTTTTTT. Translation gives CASSARTSGSHTGELFF.

V and J are TRBV5-6 and TRBJ2-5; 8 nucleotides line up with TRBD1. J lost 4 bases, V lost 7 bases, and 9 bases had no gene match. This CDR3 is built from 14 residues. CDR1 SGHDT and CDR2 YYEEEE come from the germline V gene. CDR3 coding DNA: TGTGCCAGCGATCGGACAGGGCTGGGAGAGACCCAGTACTTC. Translation: CASDRTGLGETQYF.

The chain has TRBV2 and TRBJ2-3, with 10 bases identical to TRBD2. V was clipped by 6 bases and J by 7 bases; unmatched bases: 16. This CDR3 spans 17 amino acids. The V gene's germline CDR1 is SNHLY and CDR2 FYNNEI. The CDR3 protein is CASSWMSLAGVQNTQYF. As DNA, the CDR3 is TGTGCCAGCAGCTGGATGAGCCTAGCGGGAGTTCAAAATACGCAGTATTTT.

The V and J genes are TRBV4-3 and TRBJ2-1; 10 bases match TRBD1. From germline, CDR1 is LGHNA and CDR2 YSLEER. This CDR3 spans 16 amino acids. V shed 5 bases, J shed 8 bases, and the junction held 12 bases outside the gene matches. This CDR3 reads CASSCQDRGSGDEQFF. The CDR3 DNA follows: TGCGCCAGCAGCTGCCAGGACAGGGGGTCTGGTGATGAGCAGTTCTTC.

This clone was observed a handful of times. The chain joins TRBV18 to TRBJ2-1, with TRBD2 matching 8 bases. The trim removed 0 bases at V and 3 bases at J, leaving 10 bases unmatched. The V gene's germline CDR1 is KGHSH and CDR2 LQKENI. The CDR3 is made up of 18 amino acids. The CDR3 spells CASSPPPTAGVDYNEQFF. The CDR3 DNA sequence: TGTGCCAGCTCACCACCCCCCACAGCGGGAGTTGACTACAATGAGCAGTTCTTC. Using reference TRBV18 and TRBJ2-1 for the parts outside the CDR3, the full variable domain is NAGVMQNPRHLVRRRGQEARLRCSPMKGHSHVYWYRQLPEEGLKFMVYLQKENIIDESGMPKERFSAEFPKEGPSILRIQQVVRGDSAAYFCASSPPPTAGVDYNEQFFGPGTRLTVL.

V is TRBV11-2 and J is TRBJ1-6, with 8 positions matching TRBD1. The CDR3 length is 15 residues. Germline V gives CDR1 SGHAT, CDR2 FQNNGV. Unmatched junction bases numbered 8, after V lost 5 bases and J lost 8 bases. CDR3 loop: CASSARTGLDSPLHF. CDR3 in DNA: TGTGCCAGCAGCGCCCGGACAGGGTTGGATTCACCCCTCCACTTT. The full variable domain, in which reference TRBV11-2 and TRBJ1-6 provide the parts outside the CDR3, is EAGVAQSPRYKIIEKRQSVAFWCNPISGHATLYWYQQILGQGPKLLIQFQNNGVVDDSQLPKDRFSAERLKGVDSTLKIQPAKLEDSAVYLCASSARTGLDSPLHFGNGTRLTVT.

The chain has TRBV10-3 and TRBJ2-3; TRBD2 matches 10 bases. The CDR3 covers 16 residues. V was clipped by 2 bases and J by 2 bases; unmatched bases: 4. Germline assignment: CDR1 ENHRY and CDR2 SYGVKD. CDR3 coding DNA: TGTGCCATCAGTGAGCAGACTAGCGGGCACACAGATACGCAGTATTTT. It translates to CAISEQTSGHTDTQYF.

The gene calls are TRBV6-1 and TRBJ2-7; D possibly corresponds to TRBD2 (7 bases). The V end lost 8 bases, the J end lost 4 bases, and 21 bases lay between the germline ends. Germline V gene sequence: CDR1 MNHNS, CDR2 SASEGT. This CDR3 region has 15 residues. Written as DNA, the CDR3 is TGTGCCAGCTCCCCTAGGGGGGAGGGTATATACGAGCAGTACTTC. It specifies CASSPRGEGIYEQYF.

V gene TRBV4-2 combines with J gene TRBJ2-7; D perhaps matches TRBD2 (5 bases). Germline V gene sequence: CDR1 LGHNA, CDR2 YNFKEQ. The CDR3 covers 13 residues. Trimming cost V 3 bases and J 6 bases, with 12 bases left between them. CDR3: CASSQDQSGEQYF. The CDR3 nucleotides read TGTGCCAGCAGCCAGGACCAAAGCGGCGAGCAGTACTTC.

Comment on this clone: In the same sample, other DNA sequences code for this CDR3. This chain links TRBV18 with TRBJ2-7; 7 bases match TRBD1. The CDR3 covers 13 residues. V dropped 2 bases and J dropped 3; count of bases not matched to a gene: 1. The V gene's germline CDR1 is KGHSH and CDR2 LQKENI. CDR3 sequence (DNA): TGTGCCAGCTCACCAGGGACAGACTACGAGCAGTACTTC. Its translation: CASSPGTDYEQYF.

This rearrangement joins TRBV7-6 to TRBJ1-5, with a weak D call TRBD1 (6 bases). The germline V gene encodes CDR1 SGHVS and CDR2 FNYEAQ. The CDR3 totals 17 residues. The V and J ends lost 2 bases and 3 bases respectively, with 17 bases between them. The CDR3 loop reads CASSLYGVRGHNQPQHF. The CDR3, as DNA: TGTGCCAGCAGCTTATACGGGGTCAGGGGACACAATCAGCCCCAGCATTTT.

This chain links TRBV21-1 with TRBJ1-5. TRBV21-1 is labeled a pseudogene. CDR3 size: 16 residues. The CDR3 coding sequence is TGTGCCAGCAGCAAGAGAGGACTCCCTTACTATCAGCCCCAGCATTTT. Amino acids: CASSKRGLPYYQPQHF.

This chain links TRBV25-1 with TRBJ2-6; no firm D call. Between the trimmed V and J ends, which lost 9 bases and 5 bases, there was a span of 5 bases. CDR1 MGHDK and CDR2 SYGVNS come from the germline V gene. This CDR3 contains 11 residues. Here the CDR3 reads CASLRANVLTF. The CDR3, as DNA: TGTGCCAGTCTAAGGGCCAACGTCCTGACTTTC. Using reference TRBV25-1 and TRBJ2-6 for the parts outside the CDR3, the full variable domain is EADIYQTPRYLVIGTGKKITLECSQTMGHDKMYWYQQDPGMELHLIHYSYGVNSTEKGDLSSESTVSRIRTEHFPLTLESARPSHTSQYLCASLRANVLTFGAGSRLTVL.

The V gene is TRBV19, the J gene TRBJ2-7; 10 nucleotides line up with TRBD2. From germline, CDR1 is LNHDA and CDR2 SQIVND (reference sequence). The V and J ends lost 3 bases and 4 bases, in that order; junction bases with no gene match: 3. This CDR3 region has 14 residues. The CDR3 is CASSIGTSEYEQYF. For the CDR3, the DNA is TGTGCCAGTAGTATTGGGACTAGCGAGTACGAGCAGTACTTC.

The V and J genes are TRBV27 and TRBJ1-2; D call uncertain. Trimming took 5 bases from V and 0 from J, leaving 10 bases between them. CDR3 length: 14 residues. Looked up from germline, CDR1 is MNHEY and CDR2 is SMNVEV (reference sequence). The CDR3 region is CASSARHANYGYTF. CDR3 sequence (DNA): TGTGCCAGCAGTGCGCGACACGCTAACTATGGCTACACCTTC.

V and J are TRBV27 and TRBJ1-1, with 8 bases identical to TRBD1. CDR1 MNHEY and CDR2 SMNVEV come from the germline V gene (reference sequence). After removal of 4 bases from V and 9 bases from J, the junction contained 13 bases not matched to a gene. This CDR3 region has 15 residues. CDR3 bases: TGTGCCAGCAGTTCCACCCGGGACAGGAGGGTCAAAGCTTTCTTT. This encodes CASSSTRDRRVKAFF.

The chain is built from TRBV4-3 and TRBJ1-1, with 11 bases matching TRBD1. This CDR3 comprises 16 residues. Trimming at V came to 0 bases and at J to 9 bases, leaving 9 bases not matched to a gene. CDR1 LGHNA and CDR2 YSLEER come from the germline V gene. As DNA, the CDR3 is TGCGCCAGCAGCCAAGACAGGCGGACAGGGGGCGATAAAGCTTTCTTT. Protein sequence: CASSQDRRTGGDKAFF.

This sequence joins TRBV7-9 and TRBJ2-1, with D maybe TRBD1 (5 bases). With 5 bases removed from V and 4 bases from J, the gap between germline ends came to 15 bases. The length of the CDR3 is 15 residues. Germline CDR1 reads SEHNR; CDR2 reads FQNEAQ (reference sequence). Written as DNA, the CDR3 is TGTGCCAGCAGCCCCCTACCCGACAGTTACAATGAGCAGTTCTTC. Protein product: CASSPLPDSYNEQFF.

A single count supports this clone. Here the CDR3 DNA reads TGCAGCGTTTTAGACAGGTTCTCATACGAGCAGTACTTC. Its protein product is CSVLDRFSYEQYF. J is TRBJ2-7 and V is TRBV29-1; the D gene is possibly TRBD1 (6 bases). With 5 bases removed from V and 4 bases from J, the gap between germline ends came to 15 bases. The CDR3 is made up of 13 amino acids. CDR1 is SQVTM, CDR2 ANQGSEA, per germline.

The chain employs TRBV4-3 and TRBJ1-2; D is perhaps TRBD1 (5 bases). The length of the CDR3 is 16 residues. Germline V lookup: CDR1 LGHNA, CDR2 YSLEER. The V end lost 10 bases, the J end lost 3 bases, and 24 bases lay between the germline ends. The CDR3 is CATQPNRAGGDYGYTF. CDR3 in DNA: TGCGCCACCCAGCCCAATCGAGCGGGAGGGGACTATGGCTACACCTTC.

The chain combines TRBV28 with TRBJ2-1; D unclear. The CDR3 loop spans 13 amino acids. V dropped 8 bases and J dropped 0 bases, with 8 bases sitting between them. CDR1 and CDR2 from the germline V gene are MDHEN and SYDVKM. The CDR3 nucleotides are TGTGCCAGCCTCTCCAGCTCCTACAATGAGCAGTTCTTC. This translates into CASLSSSYNEQFF.

Comments on this clone: Other DNA sequences in the same sample also yield this CDR3. The chain couples TRBV4-1 to TRBJ1-1, with 8 nucleotides matching TRBD1. CDR1 is MGHRA, CDR2 YSYEKL, per germline. J was trimmed by 8 bases and V by 1 base; bases with no gene match: 15. The CDR3 consists of 17 residues. The CDR3 loop reads CASSQVQGAQSLVEAFF. The CDR3 nucleotides read TGCGCCAGCAGCCAAGTTCAGGGGGCGCAGTCTCTAGTGGAAGCTTTCTTT.

V gene TRBV21-1 combines with J gene TRBJ2-7; no check of the table's D call, TRBD1, against the DNA was made. TRBV21-1 corresponds to a pseudogene. The CDR3 totals 16 residues. The CDR3 nucleotides read TGTGCCAGCAGCTCCCGACAGAAGGAAACTGCTCTCGAGCAGTACTTC. This codes for CASSSRQKETALEQYF.

V is TRBV19 and J is TRBJ1-6; 12 bases agree with TRBD1. The V gene end was trimmed by 6 bases and the J gene end by 10 bases; junction bases not matched to a gene: 4. From germline, CDR1 is LNHDA and CDR2 SQIVND (reference sequence). The CDR3 sequence is 14 residues long. The CDR3 reads CASSGTGGNSPLHF. CDR3 nucleotide sequence: TGTGCCAGTAGCGGGACAGGGGGCAACTCACCCCTCCACTTT.